This TCR beta chain is from a study of T cells in Graves' hyperthyroidism and ophthalmopathy. Study-wide results and limits: Most thyroid clonotypes expanded above 0.001 appeared in blood too. Ophthalmopathy cases were set apart from stable hyperthyroidism by a 13 V-J model.

There were TCR beta CDR3 regions amplified from RNA transcripts. First-round RT-PCR targeting the TCR CDR3 was performed with the HTBI primer set. One entry per CDR3 protein results from TCRdb running MiXCR on the multiplex PCR reads. The repertoire holds a few hundred thousand distinct CDR3 sequences, around 20% seen once, with around 27% in the top ten. Germline V lookup: CDR1 SEHNR, CDR2 FQNEAQ (reference sequence). The ends were cut back, 7 bases at V and 3 bases at J, with 15 bases in the middle. The CDR3 spans 14 residues. Concerning this clonotype itself: No antigen is known for it.

The sequenced sample consisted of blood. This clonotype originated in a man aged 18 to 29 with Graves' hyperthyroidism. V gene TRBV7-9 combines with J gene TRBJ1-1, with TRBD1 as a possible D gene (5 bases). The CDR3 coding sequence is TGTGCCAGCATCACGTGGGGGTCGGACACTGAAGCTTTCTTT. Protein: CASITWGSDTEAFF.